One sample yielded the 26 T cell receptor beta chains listed below, sequenced in a study of a mutant IDH1 vaccine in newly diagnosed glioma. Noted time point: baseline, week 1 (first vaccination visit). Noted treatment: pre-vaccination baseline after standard-of-care therapy. Measured with immunoSEQ multiplex PCR; TCRdb has only the in-frame clones, and not every one. The table lists some 100,000 clones, about four fifths of them singletons. The specimen was PBMCs, collected from a glioma patient treated with radiotherapy, temozolomide or both. These receptors were collected from a woman aged 45-60 years with glioma.

The chain links TRBV19 to TRBJ1-5; D unclear. The CDR3 is made up of 14 amino acids. Trimming removed 3 bases from V and 6 bases from J, with 12 bases in between. Germline V gene data show CDR1 as LNHDA and CDR2 as SQIVND (reference sequence). CDR3 DNA sequence: TGTGCCAGTAGTATGGAGGGTACGGGTCAGCCCCAGCATTTT. It encodes CASSMEGTGQPQHF.

V usage is TRBV18 and J usage is TRBJ2-7, with 9 bases identical to TRBD1. This CDR3 contains 14 residues. From germline, CDR1 is KGHSH and CDR2 LQKENI. Trimming removed 8 bases from V and 2 bases from J; junction bases left unmatched: 7. The CDR3 here is CASERQGVAYEQYF. CDR3 bases: TGTGCCAGCGAGCGACAGGGGGTTGCCTACGAGCAGTACTTC.

The V gene is TRBV7-2, the J gene TRBJ1-1; possibly TRBD1 for D (5 bases). The germline V gene has CDR1 SGHTA and CDR2 FQGNSA. This CDR3 is built from 14 residues. V dropped 5 bases and J dropped 3 bases, with 13 bases sitting between them. The CDR3 nucleotides are TGTGCCAGCAGCCTTATCGAGGGGTACACTGAAGCTTTCTTT. Translating gives CASSLIEGYTEAFF.

The CDR3 protein is CASSVRQAGSPLHF. The CDR3 DNA follows: TGTGCCAGCAGCGTTCGACAGGCAGGGTCACCCCTCCACTTT. This chain connects TRBV9 to TRBJ1-6, with D perhaps matching TRBD1 (6 bases). Germline V lookup: CDR1 SGDLS, CDR2 YYNGEE. The CDR3 contains 14 residues. V was trimmed by 2 bases and J by 10 bases, leaving 13 bases between them.

This chain links TRBV27 with TRBJ1-6; D is perhaps TRBD1 (6 bases). The CDR3 has 17 amino acids. Germline lookup yields CDR1 MNHEY and CDR2 SMNVEV (reference sequence). The V and J ends lost 7 bases and 0 bases respectively, with 16 bases between them. The CDR3 protein is CASTYSWTVSYNSPLHF. CDR3 coding DNA: TGTGCCAGCACCTATTCTTGGACAGTCTCCTATAATTCACCCCTCCACTTT.

This clone was counted between two and nine times. The chain uses TRBV29-1 and TRBJ1-2; no clear D gene. Germline CDR1 SQVTM, CDR2 ANQGSEA. V was trimmed by 5 bases and J by 2 bases, leaving 9 bases between them. This CDR3 comprises 12 residues. As DNA, the CDR3 is TGCAGCGTTTGGGGAGTGAACTATGGCTACACCTTC. Its translation is CSVWGVNYGYTF.

The J gene is TRBJ1-1, the V gene TRBV28, with D possibly being TRBD1 (5 bases). The CDR3 consists of 16 residues. Trimming took off 5 bases at V and 5 bases at J, with 21 bases between the two ends. Looked up from germline, CDR1 is MDHEN and CDR2 is SYDVKM. CDR3 nucleotides: TGTGCCAGCAGTCGATTTAGTGGGGCCCCAGGGACTGAAGCTTTCTTT. Its translation: CASSRFSGAPGTEAFF.

This sequence joins TRBV6-1 and TRBJ2-2; the D is unclear. The CDR3 loop spans 14 amino acids. The V end lost 5 bases, the J end lost 6 bases, and 13 bases lay between the germline ends. Germline V gene sequence: CDR1 MNHNS, CDR2 SASEGT. CDR3 amino acids: CASSSGLTPGELFF. The CDR3, as DNA: TGTGCCAGCAGTTCCGGGCTAACCCCCGGGGAGCTGTTTTTT.

This chain links TRBV5-1 with TRBJ1-3; unclear D gene. Looked up from germline, CDR1 is SGHRS and CDR2 is YFSETQ. The CDR3 contains 15 residues. V lost 0 bases, J lost 7 bases, and 14 bases lay in between. CDR3 nucleotide sequence: TGCGCCAGCAGCTTGGACAGCGCGGCGGGGAACACCATATATTTT. This translates into CASSLDSAAGNTIYF.

As DNA, the CDR3 is TGTGCCAGTAACGAGTCCGGGGAGATCGGCTACACCTTC. Translating it yields CASNESGEIGYTF. The V call is TRBV19, the J call TRBJ1-2; unclear D gene. From germline, CDR1 is LNHDA and CDR2 SQIVND (reference sequence). V lost 7 bases and J lost 8, with 17 bases in between. This CDR3 is 13 amino acids long. Full variable domain (missing parts from reference TRBV19 and TRBJ1-2): DGGITQSPKYLFRKEGQNVTLSCEQNLNHDAMYWYRQDPGQGLRLIYYSQIVNDFQKGDIAEGYSVSREKKESFPLTVTSAQKNPTAFYLCASNESGEIGYTFGSGTRLTVV.

This clone was detected once. The V gene is TRBV5-4, the J gene TRBJ2-7; 9 bases are shared with TRBD1. CDR1 and CDR2 (germline): SGHNT, YYREEE (reference sequence). The CDR3 contains 14 residues. J lost 3 bases, V lost 4 bases, and 5 bases had no gene match. The chain's CDR3 is CASSQRDRDYEQYF. The CDR3 nucleotides are TGTGCCAGCAGCCAGCGGGACAGGGACTACGAGCAGTACTTC.

This clone was found a few times. V is TRBV7-8 and J is TRBJ1-5; 7 bases align to TRBD1. Germline CDR1 reads SGHVS; CDR2 reads FQNEAQ. The trim removed 3 bases at V and 2 bases at J, leaving 1 base unmatched. This CDR3 is 14 amino acids long. This CDR3 is CASSFGQGNQPQHF. The CDR3 DNA follows: TGTGCCAGCAGCTTCGGACAGGGCAATCAGCCCCAGCATTTT. The complete variable domain, with remaining parts taken from reference TRBV7-8 and TRBJ1-5, reads GAGVSQSPRYKVAKRGQDVALRCDPISGHVSLFWYQQALGQGPEFLTYFQNEAQLDKSGLPSDRFFAERPEGSVSTLKIQRTQQEDSAVYLCASSFGQGNQPQHFGDGTRLSIL.

The rearrangement joins TRBV5-1 to TRBJ2-7, with TRBD1 matching 8 bases. The CDR3 spans 14 residues. The trim removed 0 bases at V and 6 bases at J, leaving 5 bases unmatched. In germline, CDR1 is SGHRS, CDR2 YFSETQ. The CDR3 protein is CASSLEQGEIEQYF. The CDR3 nucleotides read TGCGCCAGCAGCTTGGAACAGGGGGAGATCGAGCAGTACTTC.

This chain connects TRBV7-3 to TRBJ1-2; tentative D call: TRBD1 (5 bases). V was pared by 5 bases and J by 8 bases, with 15 bases between. Looked up from germline, CDR1 is SGHTA and CDR2 is FQGTGA. CDR3 length: 13 residues. CDR3 residues: CASSLRDRRGYTF. The CDR3 DNA sequence: TGTGCCAGCAGCCTGCGGGACCGAAGGGGCTACACCTTC. Together with reference TRBV7-3 and TRBJ1-2, the CDR3 gives the full variable domain: GAGVSQTPSNKVTEKGKYVELRCDPISGHTALYWYRQSLGQGPEFLIYFQGTGAADDSGLPNDRFFAVRPEGSVSTLKIQRTERGDSAVYLCASSLRDRRGYTFGSGTRLTVV.

The genes are TRBV6-1 and TRBJ1-1; the D gene is possibly TRBD1 (6 bases). This CDR3 spans 15 amino acids. Germline assignment: CDR1 MNHNS and CDR2 SASEGT. Trimming removed 7 bases at V and 4 bases at J, with 19 bases between. CDR3 region: CASIRRGTGTTEAFF. The CDR3 DNA follows: TGTGCCAGCATCCGAAGGGGTACAGGGACCACTGAAGCTTTCTTT.

The V and J genes are TRBV20-1 and TRBJ2-5; the D is unclear. This CDR3 has 8 residues. The V gene's germline CDR1 is DFQATT and CDR2 SNEGSKA (reference sequence). With 6 bases removed from V and 9 bases from J, the gap between germline ends came to 5 bases. CDR3 in amino acids: CSAQAQYF. CDR3 coding DNA: TGCAGTGCGCAGGCCCAGTACTTC.

This chain links TRBV9 with TRBJ2-7; D could derive from TRBD1 or TRBD2 (5 bases each). Germline CDR1 and CDR2: SGDLS and YYNGEE. The CDR3 is 14 amino acids. Trimming cost V 4 bases and J 7 bases, with 18 bases left between them. As DNA, the CDR3 is TGTGCCAGCAGCTCCTCGGGACCCCCCGAGGAGCAGTACTTC. Translation: CASSSSGPPEEQYF.

This sequence joins TRBV7-6 and TRBJ2-1; unclear D gene. This CDR3 spans 15 amino acids. Deletions cut 5 bases from V and 0 bases from J, with 11 bases between. Germline V CDR1 and CDR2: SGHVS, FNYEAQ. CDR3 DNA sequence: TGTGCCAGCAGCCGAAGTGACCCCTCCTACAATGAGCAGTTCTTC. Residues: CASSRSDPSYNEQFF.

The CDR3 nucleotides are TGTGCCAGCTCACCAACTCCGGACAGCTACACCTTC. Amino acids: CASSPTPDSYTF. V and J are TRBV18 and TRBJ1-2; weak D call: TRBD1 (5 bases). The germline CDR1 and CDR2 sequences are KGHSH and LQKENI. Between the trimmed V and J ends, which lost 2 bases and 9 bases, there was a span of 10 bases. The CDR3 spans 12 residues.

The chain has TRBV10-3 and TRBJ2-3, with 7 positions matching TRBD1. This CDR3 has 17 amino acids. Germline V gives CDR1 ENHRY, CDR2 SYGVKD. The V and J ends lost 0 bases and 2 bases, in that order; junction bases with no gene match: 8. CDR3 amino acids: CAISESWRQGATDTQYF. The CDR3 DNA reads as TGTGCCATCAGTGAGTCCTGGAGACAGGGAGCCACAGATACGCAGTATTTT.

The chain employs TRBV5-6 and TRBJ2-7; a weak D match, TRBD2 (6 bases). Trimming took off 3 bases at V and 2 bases at J, with 9 bases between the two ends. This CDR3 region has 13 residues. The V gene's germline CDR1 is SGHDT and CDR2 YYEEEE. This chain's CDR3 is CASSWDSPYEQYF. The DNA for the CDR3 is TGTGCCAGCAGCTGGGACTCTCCCTACGAGCAGTACTTC.

J is TRBJ1-3 and V is TRBV18, with a weak D call TRBD1 (5 bases). V lost 2 bases, J lost 0 bases, and 14 bases lay in between. This CDR3 spans 17 amino acids. The germline CDR1 and CDR2 sequences are KGHSH and LQKENI. CDR3 nucleotide sequence: TGTGCCAGCTCACCAAACCTCTACGGGACCTCTGGAAACACCATATATTTT. Translated, it gives CASSPNLYGTSGNTIYF. The full variable domain, in which reference TRBV18 and TRBJ1-3 provide the parts outside the CDR3, is NAGVMQNPRHLVRRRGQEARLRCSPMKGHSHVYWYRQLPEEGLKFMVYLQKENIIDESGMPKERFSAEFPKEGPSILRIQQVVRGDSAAYFCASSPNLYGTSGNTIYFGEGSWLTVV.

The CDR3 nucleotides read TGCGCCAGCAGCCCCGGGGGGGGAAACACCATATATTTT. As protein: CASSPGGGNTIYF. The chain carries TRBV5-1 and TRBJ1-3; a possible D gene is TRBD1 (5 bases). The V end lost 4 bases, the J end lost 4 bases, and 9 bases lay between the germline ends. Germline lookup yields CDR1 SGHRS and CDR2 YFSETQ. CDR3 length: 13 amino acids.

The gene calls are TRBV7-9 and TRBJ1-5, with D possibly being TRBD1 (6 bases). The CDR3 runs to 13 residues. The V gene lost 6 bases and the J gene lost 6 bases, with 12 bases spanning the gap. Germline-derived CDR1 and CDR2 are SEHNR and FQNEAQ (reference sequence). CDR3 nucleotides: TGTGCCAGCAGTCCTACAGGGAGTCAGCCCCAGCATTTT. Its protein is CASSPTGSQPQHF.

J is TRBJ2-3 and V is TRBV9; D is perhaps TRBD2 (6 bases). V was clipped by 0 bases and J by 4 bases, with 12 bases between them. Germline CDR1 SGDLS, CDR2 YYNGEE. This CDR3 has 15 residues. Here the CDR3 DNA reads TGTGCCAGCAGCGTAGAGGGAGCGGGCTCAGATACGCAGTATTTT. Residues: CASSVEGAGSDTQYF. The complete variable domain, with remaining parts taken from reference TRBV9 and TRBJ2-3, reads DSGVTQTPKHLITATGQRVTLRCSPRSGDLSVYWYQQSLDQGLQFLIQYYNGEERAKGNILERFSAQQFPDLHSELNLSSLELGDSALYFCASSVEGAGSDTQYFGPGTRLTVL.

The chain employs TRBV4-3 and TRBJ2-7; 11 positions agree with TRBD1. This CDR3 has 16 residues. Germline V gene data show CDR1 as LGHNA and CDR2 as YSLEER. With V trimmed by 2 bases and J by 3 bases, 6 bases remained unmatched. The CDR3 coding sequence is TGCGCCAGCAGCCAAAAACCAGGGACAGGGGGCTACGAGCAGTACTTC. Protein sequence: CASSQKPGTGGYEQYF.